This passage covers 11 T cell receptor beta chains from one sample sequenced in a study of CD4 T cells in relation to SARS-CoV-2 and coronaviruses. Before the COVID-19 pandemic, during about 2011-2019, CD4+ T cells were taken from unexposed donors. The cells were cultured for around ten days before CD4+ T cells were isolated. These receptors' targets are unknown. Generated by immunoSEQ multiplex PCR, the TCRdb table keeps only in-frame clones and is missing some. The sample includes around 12,000 clones, around 73% seen only once; the top ten take around 13%. Sequenced: CD4+ T cells from PBMCs, cultured in vitro. These receptors all stem from a human donor in good health.

The chain recombines TRBV28 with TRBJ2-7, with D hard to call. The CDR3 sequence is 13 residues long. CDR1 MDHEN and CDR2 SYDVKM come from the germline V gene. V lost 1 base and J lost 2, with 6 bases in between. For the CDR3, the DNA is TGTGCCAGCAGTTTATTGGGTACCTACGAGCAGTACTTC. It is translated as CASSLLGTYEQYF.

V is TRBV4-3 and J is TRBJ2-1; TRBD2 matches 10 bases. Per the germline V gene, CDR1 is LGHNA and CDR2 is YSLEER. Trimming removed 1 base from V and 1 base from J; junction bases left unmatched: 7. The CDR3 has 18 amino acids. Written as DNA, the CDR3 is TGCGCCAGCAGCCAAGGAGCGGGAGGGCAAGGATCCTACAATGAGCAGTTCTTC. This gives the protein CASSQGAGGQGSYNEQFF.

The V and J genes are TRBV5-5 and TRBJ2-7; D may match TRBD1 or TRBD2 (5 bases each). The ends were cut back, 3 bases at V and 3 bases at J, with 16 bases in the middle. CDR3 length: 15 residues. The germline V gene encodes CDR1 SGHKS and CDR2 YYEKEE (reference sequence). CDR3 bases: TGTGCCAGCAGCTCTAGGACAAACGGGGTCTACGAGCAGTACTTC. Protein: CASSSRTNGVYEQYF.

V and J are TRBV2 and TRBJ1-1, with D uncertain. Trimming cost V 6 bases and J 0 bases, with 14 bases left between them. CDR1 SNHLY and CDR2 FYNNEI come from the germline V gene. CDR3 length equals 15 residues. CDR3 amino acids: CASSQNGDMNTEAFF. In DNA form, the CDR3 reads TGTGCCAGCAGCCAGAACGGGGATATGAACACTGAAGCTTTCTTT.

The chain combines TRBV13 with TRBJ2-5, with D possibly called TRBD1 or TRBD2 (6 bases each). CDR3 size: 17 residues. Trimming pared 7 bases from V and 3 bases from J, leaving 24 bases between. The V gene's germline CDR1 is PRHDT and CDR2 FYEKMQ (reference sequence). CDR3 residues: CASTLQGGRMNKETQYF. CDR3 coding DNA: TGTGCCAGCACCCTACAGGGAGGACGGATGAATAAAGAGACCCAGTACTTC.

The chain couples TRBV5-8 to TRBJ2-7; D remains ambiguous. This CDR3 spans 14 amino acids. V lost 0 bases to trimming and J lost 2 bases, with 9 bases between them. From germline, CDR1 is SGHTS and CDR2 YDEGEE. The CDR3 sequence: CASSLVPETYEQYF. CDR3 bases: TGTGCCAGCAGCTTGGTCCCCGAGACCTACGAGCAGTACTTC.

The rearrangement joins TRBV6-5 to TRBJ2-5; D is ambiguous. Germline lookup yields CDR1 MNHEY and CDR2 SVGAGI. V was shortened by 4 bases and J by 2 bases, with 8 bases between the two germline ends. The CDR3 extends over 13 amino acids. As DNA, the CDR3 is TGTGCCAGCAGTTCTTTTAGACAAGAGACCCAGTACTTC. Protein: CASSSFRQETQYF.

The chain links TRBV3-1 (or the pseudogene TRBV3-2) to TRBJ1-2; TRBD1 matches 8 bases. This CDR3 contains 15 residues. V shed 1 base, J shed 8 bases, and the junction held 9 bases outside the gene matches. Per the germline V gene, CDR1 is LGHDT and CDR2 is YNNKEL (reference sequence). The CDR3 loop reads CASSQVVGQGKGYTF. The CDR3 DNA follows: TGTGCCAGCAGCCAAGTAGTAGGACAGGGAAAGGGCTACACCTTC.

V is TRBV5-1 and J is TRBJ2-2, with D uncertain. The germline V gene has CDR1 SGHRS and CDR2 YFSETQ. Between the trimmed V and J ends, which lost 0 bases and 0 bases, there was a span of 9 bases. CDR3 length: 16 residues. CDR3 coding DNA: TGCGCCAGCAGCTTGGGGGGAAACGCGAACACCGGGGAGCTGTTTTTT. Translation: CASSLGGNANTGELFF.

This chain joins TRBV10-3 and TRBJ1-1; D unresolved. The germline gives CDR1 ENHRY, CDR2 SYGVKD. This CDR3 region has 12 residues. V lost 2 bases to trimming and J lost 6 bases, with 7 bases between them. The CDR3, as DNA: TGTGCCATCAGTGAGGGCAGTCCTGAAGCTTTCTTT. Its translation is CAISEGSPEAFF.

This clone was seen a handful of times. This chain joins TRBV7-9 and TRBJ1-6; 9 positions agree with TRBD1. There are 13 residues in the CDR3. V lost 5 bases to trimming and J lost 9 bases; unmatched junction nucleotides: 2. Germline CDR1 SEHNR, CDR2 FQNEAQ (reference sequence). CDR3 in DNA: TGTGCCAGCAGCCCGGGACAGGGTTCACCCCTCCACTTT. It yields the protein CASSPGQGSPLHF.